This T cell receptor beta chain was recovered during a study of cytotoxic CD8 clonotypes in ibrutinib-treated CLL. Study conclusions and caveats: T-cell clonality at baseline went above that of age-matched healthy donors and rose and fell with circulating CD8+ T-cell counts. The study found clonality rose at ibrutinib response, then fell toward baseline at progression. Public clonotypes were rare and shrank or held steady on treatment.

Here immunoSEQ multiplex PCR was the method, and the copy in TCRdb shows in-frame clones only, minus some. The table lists about 23,000 clones, roughly 68% of them singletons, with more than 25% in the top ten. Notes on this clone: As yet, its antigen is unknown.

Germline loops: CDR1 SGHAT, CDR2 FQNNGV. The CDR3 is 16 residues long. V was pared by 2 bases and J by 2 bases, with 6 bases of the junction left unmatched. The sequence was obtained from a human donor with chronic lymphocytic leukemia. This sequence joins TRBV11-2 and TRBJ1-3, with TRBD1 matching over 7 bases. Material: PBMCs, obtained after 24 months of ibrutinib treatment. CDR3 residues: CASSLIGRGTGNTIYF. The DNA for the CDR3 is TGTGCCAGCAGCTTAATTGGCAGGGGGACTGGAAACACCATATATTTT.